Shown below are 30 T cell receptor beta chains from a single sample sequenced in a study of CD8 T cell repertoires and HIV-1 epitope variants. Antigens for these TCRs are unknown. Generated by immunoSEQ multiplex PCR, the TCRdb table keeps only in-frame clones and is missing some. The data show under 6,500 clones, approximately 60% seen once. The sample taken for sequencing was cultured CD8+ T cells derived from PBMCs. The receptors stem from a male donor with HIV.

This clone was recorded only once. V usage is TRBV7-9 and J usage is TRBJ2-7; no definite D call. Germline values: CDR1 SEHNR, CDR2 FQNEAQ (reference sequence). The ends were cut back, 4 bases at V and 6 bases at J, with 13 bases in the middle. This CDR3 has 13 residues. The CDR3 sequence is CASSSDPQPEQYF. The CDR3 region has the DNA TGTGCCAGCAGCTCGGACCCTCAGCCCGAGCAGTACTTC.

The sample holds one count of this clone. The rearrangement joins TRBV9 to TRBJ1-6; TRBD1 matches 7 bases. In germline, CDR1 is SGDLS, CDR2 YYNGEE. V lost 4 bases and J lost 8; bases outside the gene matches: 6. This CDR3 is built from 14 residues. CDR3 nucleotide sequence: TGTGCCAGCAGCCAGGGGGGATTTGATTCACCCCTCCACTTT. Residues: CASSQGGFDSPLHF.

The V and J genes are TRBV7-9 and TRBJ2-3; D tentatively fits TRBD1 or TRBD2 (5 bases each). In germline, CDR1 is SEHNR, CDR2 FQNEAQ (reference sequence). The CDR3 runs to 17 residues. V gave up 4 bases and J gave up 3 bases, with 20 bases separating them. CDR3 amino acids: CASSSRDPGSGTDTQYF. The CDR3 nucleotides are TGTGCCAGCAGCTCCAGGGACCCAGGTTCCGGAACAGATACGCAGTATTTT.

The CDR3 DNA follows: TGTGCCAGCAGCCCTCAAGGGGGCGCGGATGGCTACACCTTC. Encoded protein: CASSPQGGADGYTF. This chain links TRBV6-6 with TRBJ1-2, with TRBD1 identical over 7 bases. Germline V gene data show CDR1 as MNHNY and CDR2 as SVGAGI (reference sequence). The J segment lost 6 bases and the V segment lost 6 bases, leaving 10 bases of the junction unmatched. CDR3 length: 14 amino acids.

The V and J genes are TRBV4-1 and TRBJ1-2; D may be TRBD1 (5 bases). Trimming left V 0 bases short and J 5 bases short, with 19 bases between. CDR3 length: 17 amino acids. Per the germline V gene, CDR1 is MGHRA and CDR2 is YSYEKL. This chain's CDR3 is CASSQDPSGNRRYGYTF. Written as DNA, the CDR3 is TGCGCCAGCAGCCAAGACCCCTCGGGTAACAGGCGGTATGGCTACACCTTC.

By share of the sample, this clone is medium-sized. The V gene is TRBV28, the J gene TRBJ2-7; possible D gene TRBD1, 6 bases. The CDR3 is 12 residues long. V was trimmed by 5 bases and J by 4 bases, leaving 9 bases between them. The germline V gene encodes CDR1 MDHEN and CDR2 SYDVKM. The CDR3 nucleotides read TGTGCCAGCAGTCGGACAGTATACGAGCAGTACTTC. This encodes CASSRTVYEQYF. Using reference TRBV28 and TRBJ2-7 for the parts outside the CDR3, the full variable domain is DVKVTQSSRYLVKRTGEKVFLECVQDMDHENMFWYRQDPGLGLRLIYFSYDVKMKEKGDIPEGYSVSREKKERFSLILESASTNQTSMYLCASSRTVYEQYFGPGTRLTVT.

The chain recombines TRBV5-5 with TRBJ2-1; D not resolved. V was cut by 0 bases and J by 0 bases, with 7 bases left in between. The CDR3 runs to 15 residues. In germline, CDR1 is SGHKS, CDR2 YYEKEE (reference sequence). Here the CDR3 DNA reads TGTGCCAGCAGCTTGGGACTGGCCTCCTACAATGAGCAGTTCTTC. This encodes CASSLGLASYNEQFF.

The rearrangement uses TRBV19 and TRBJ1-2; a weak D match, TRBD1 (5 bases). V was cut by 7 bases and J by 4 bases, with 16 bases left in between. Looked up from germline, CDR1 is LNHDA and CDR2 is SQIVND (reference sequence). This CDR3 is built from 14 residues. In nucleotides, the CDR3 is TGTGCCAGTAAGGAGATTGGGGGAGCCTATGGCTACACCTTC. Protein: CASKEIGGAYGYTF. The full variable domain, its missing parts supplied by reference TRBV19 and TRBJ1-2, is DGGITQSPKYLFRKEGQNVTLSCEQNLNHDAMYWYRQDPGQGLRLIYYSQIVNDFQKGDIAEGYSVSREKKESFPLTVTSAQKNPTAFYLCASKEIGGAYGYTFGSGTRLTVV.

The chain uses TRBV6-5 and TRBJ2-2; D is possibly TRBD1 (6 bases). Trimming left V 0 bases short and J 6 bases short, with 11 bases between. The CDR3 is made up of 15 amino acids. Germline CDR1 reads MNHEY; CDR2 reads SVGAGI. The CDR3 sequence: CASSYSNRVAGELFF. The CDR3 nucleotides are TGTGCCAGCAGTTACTCGAACAGGGTGGCCGGGGAGCTGTTTTTT.

The rearrangement links TRBV28 to TRBJ2-7, with D possibly matching TRBD1 (5 bases). Germline assignment: CDR1 MDHEN and CDR2 SYDVKM. Trimming pared 1 base from V and 3 bases from J, leaving 7 bases between. The CDR3 is 13 residues long. This CDR3 reads CASSLLDSYEQYF. CDR3 nucleotides: TGTGCCAGCAGTTTATTAGACAGCTACGAGCAGTACTTC.

This clone was counted only a few times. V usage is TRBV10-3 and J usage is TRBJ1-1; weak D call: TRBD1 (6 bases). The CDR3 is 14 residues long. Germline CDR1 is ENHRY and CDR2 is SYGVKD. V lost 2 bases, J lost 4 bases, and 11 bases lay in between. CDR3 DNA: TGTGCCATCAGTGAGGCTGGGGGCGGCACTGAAGCTTTCTTT. Translated: CAISEAGGGTEAFF.

This chain joins TRBV5-6 and TRBJ1-1; 11 nucleotides agree with TRBD1. Germline V gives CDR1 SGHDT, CDR2 YYEEEE. The junction had 4 bases not matched to a gene; V was cut back by 4 bases and J by 5 bases. The CDR3 length is 14 residues. The CDR3 region is CASSLDRGRTEAFF. CDR3 in DNA: TGTGCCAGCAGCCTGGACAGGGGGCGGACTGAAGCTTTCTTT.

This chain connects TRBV6-6 to TRBJ1-1; D is unresolved. V dropped 7 bases and J dropped 4 bases, with 16 bases sitting between them. CDR3 length: 14 amino acids. Germline V gene lookup returns CDR1 MNHNY and CDR2 SVGAGI (reference sequence). CDR3 sequence reads: CASTRPAASTEAFF. CDR3 in DNA: TGTGCCAGCACCCGACCGGCGGCGAGCACTGAAGCTTTCTTT.

This clone ranks as medium-sized. The chain links TRBV6-1 to TRBJ2-3; 13 nucleotides align to TRBD2. The V segment lost 3 bases and the J segment 4 bases; nucleotides outside the gene matches: 1. The CDR3 length is 15 residues. The V gene's germline CDR1 is MNHNS and CDR2 SASEGT. The chain's CDR3 is CASSETSGRPDTQYF. The CDR3 DNA reads as TGTGCCAGCAGTGAGACTAGCGGGAGGCCAGATACGCAGTATTTT.

This chain links TRBV25-1 with TRBJ2-3; D uncertain. The V gene's germline CDR1 is MGHDK and CDR2 SYGVNS. The CDR3 length is 10 residues. Trimming shortened V by 10 bases and J by 7 bases, and 9 bases separated the two germline ends. The CDR3 sequence: CATEFNTQYF. The CDR3 DNA is TGTGCCACCGAATTCAATACGCAGTATTTT.

This clone has more than one count but fewer than ten. This rearrangement joins TRBV9 to TRBJ2-7; 10 nucleotides line up with TRBD1. Germline loops: CDR1 SGDLS, CDR2 YYNGEE. The CDR3 covers 14 residues. J gave up 5 bases and V 1 base, and 3 bases lay outside the gene matches. The CDR3 reads CASSVWDRGDEQYF. For the CDR3, the DNA is TGTGCCAGCAGCGTATGGGACAGGGGAGACGAGCAGTACTTC.

J is TRBJ1-2 and V is TRBV9, with 9 positions matching TRBD1. This CDR3 comprises 15 residues. Germline values: CDR1 SGDLS, CDR2 YYNGEE. J gave up 5 bases and V 3 bases, and 8 bases lay outside the gene matches. The CDR3 nucleotides read TGTGCCAGCAGCGGAATCCTGACAGGGGGATATGGCTACACCTTC. Its translation is CASSGILTGGYGYTF.

The gene calls are TRBV5-6 and TRBJ2-7, with TRBD1 identical over 7 bases. From germline, CDR1 is SGHDT and CDR2 YYEEEE. V lost 6 bases and J lost 4; bases outside the gene matches: 10. The length of the CDR3 is 14 residues. The DNA of the CDR3 is TGTGCCAGCACTCTGGGGGACAGCGAATACGAGCAGTACTTC. It encodes CASTLGDSEYEQYF.

This chain joins TRBV27 and TRBJ2-7; D unclear. In germline, CDR1 is MNHEY, CDR2 SMNVEV (reference sequence). V was shortened by 4 bases and J by 2 bases, with 9 bases between the two germline ends. The CDR3 runs 13 residues. CDR3 in amino acids: CASSSGLPYEQYF. CDR3 sequence (DNA): TGTGCCAGCAGTTCCGGCTTACCCTACGAGCAGTACTTC.

This rearrangement joins TRBV9 to TRBJ2-2, with 14 bases matching TRBD2. This CDR3 is built from 17 residues. Germline assignment: CDR1 SGDLS and CDR2 YYNGEE. V lost 2 bases, J lost 8 bases, and 8 bases stayed unmatched. The CDR3 protein is CASSVPPGLAGAGELFF. In DNA, the CDR3 is TGTGCCAGCAGCGTGCCACCGGGACTAGCGGGGGCGGGGGAGCTGTTTTTT.

The chain combines TRBV11-3 with TRBJ2-7; 7 positions agree with TRBD1. This CDR3 is 14 amino acids long. With V trimmed by 3 bases and J by 7 bases, 9 bases remained unmatched. The germline V gene has CDR1 SGHNT and CDR2 YENEEA. CDR3 sequence: CASSLGQYLREQYF. The CDR3 DNA reads as TGTGCCAGCAGCTTGGGACAGTACCTTCGTGAGCAGTACTTC. The whole variable domain, filled in from reference TRBV11-3 and TRBJ2-7, reads EAGVVQSPRYKIIEKKQPVAFWCNPISGHNTLYWYLQNLGQGPELLIRYENEEAVDDSQLPKDRFSAERLKGVDSTLKIQPAELGDSAVYLCASSLGQYLREQYFGPGTRLTVT.

This clone was seen only once. The chain combines TRBV30 with TRBJ1-5; a possible D gene is TRBD1 (5 bases). V shed 2 bases and J shed 5 bases, with 10 bases lying between them. Germline loops: CDR1 GTSNPN, CDR2 SVGIG (reference sequence). CDR3 length: 13 residues. The DNA of the CDR3 is TGTGCCTGGAGTCCCCGGGGGGATCAGCCCCAGCATTTT. Residues: CAWSPRGDQPQHF.

This sequence joins TRBV29-1 and TRBJ2-7; D perhaps matches TRBD2 (6 bases). V was pared by 5 bases and J by 5 bases, with 16 bases between. Germline V lookup: CDR1 SQVTM, CDR2 ANQGSEA. This CDR3 has 13 amino acids. The DNA for the CDR3 is TGCAGCGTTTCCCGGGACTGGGGAGACGAGCAGTACTTC. Its translation is CSVSRDWGDEQYF.

This clone appeared a single time. This chain connects TRBV28 to TRBJ2-7, with D possibly matching TRBD1 (5 bases). Trimming cost V 4 bases and J 5 bases, with 27 bases left between them. This CDR3 is 18 amino acids long. CDR1 is MDHEN, CDR2 SYDVKM, per germline. The CDR3: CASSSVLLQRDADNEQYF. The CDR3 nucleotides read TGTGCCAGCAGTTCAGTTCTCCTGCAAAGAGATGCGGACAACGAGCAGTACTTC.

This clone was observed a handful of times. The chain joins TRBV6-6 to TRBJ1-2; TRBD1 matches 7 bases. The CDR3 runs 13 residues. After removal of 7 bases from V and 8 bases from J, the junction contained 10 bases not matched to a gene. CDR1 MNHNY and CDR2 SVGAGI come from the germline V gene (reference sequence). The CDR3 loop reads CASTLPGQKGYTF. The CDR3 DNA sequence: TGTGCCAGCACCCTACCGGGACAGAAGGGCTACACCTTC.

The genes are TRBV5-4 and TRBJ2-1; 8 bases match TRBD2. This CDR3 spans 14 amino acids. CDR1 SGHNT and CDR2 YYREEE come from the germline V gene (reference sequence). Trimming took 0 bases from V and 9 from J; bases not matched to a gene: 5. The chain's CDR3 is CASSLEIAGSEQFF. The CDR3 nucleotides read TGTGCCAGCAGCTTGGAAATAGCGGGAAGTGAGCAGTTCTTC.

This chain uses TRBV27 with TRBJ2-7; D is undetermined. Trimming shortened V by 6 bases and J by 2 bases, and 17 bases separated the two germline ends. CDR1 and CDR2 from the germline V gene are MNHEY and SMNVEV (reference sequence). The CDR3 consists of 15 residues. The CDR3 DNA is TGTGCCAGCAGCCAGAGGCCCCCACCTCCCTACGAGCAGTACTTC. It specifies CASSQRPPPPYEQYF.

This clone was seen once. The V call is TRBV27, the J call TRBJ2-1; TRBD2 is a possible D gene (6 bases). V lost 8 bases and J lost 1, with 12 bases in between. CDR3 length: 14 residues. Germline loops: CDR1 MNHEY, CDR2 SMNVEV (reference sequence). CDR3 in amino acids: CASAEGGSYNEQFF. CDR3 nucleotides: TGTGCCAGCGCAGAAGGAGGGTCCTACAATGAGCAGTTCTTC.

The chain uses TRBV9 and TRBJ2-3; TRBD2 might be the D (6 bases). Germline values: CDR1 SGDLS, CDR2 YYNGEE. This CDR3 comprises 13 residues. The ends were cut back, 0 bases at V and 4 bases at J, with 6 bases in the middle. The CDR3 reads CASSVAGADTQYF. The CDR3 DNA reads as TGTGCCAGCAGCGTAGCGGGGGCAGATACGCAGTATTTT.

The J gene is TRBJ2-5, the V gene TRBV5-4; no firm D call. This CDR3 contains 14 residues. The germline V gene encodes CDR1 SGHNT and CDR2 YYREEE (reference sequence). V shed 3 bases and J shed 5 bases, with 14 bases lying between them. CDR3 amino acids: CASSSMTRWETQYF. CDR3 nucleotide sequence: TGTGCCAGCAGCTCGATGACCCGCTGGGAGACCCAGTACTTC.